This T cell receptor (beta chain) was documented in a study of human T cells and chemical hapten exposure. Points on this clonotype: What it binds is not known.

Time point specified: patch test 1, 2 weeks after DPC sensitization. Described treatment: therapeutic diphenylcyclopropenone sensitization with weekly scalp DPC. Alopecia patients deemed DPC-suitable, aged 18 to 70, excluding pregnancy. Individual cDNA molecules in this library carried unique molecular identifiers. In the original analysis: TCR counts had a median of approximately 96,000 per sample and spanned roughly 23,224 to 750,000. TCRdb reanalysed the RACE reads using MiXCR and keeps one entry per CDR3 protein. TCRdb, not the authors, supplied the V and J calls. The sample includes 150,000 to 200,000 distinct CDR3 sequences, more than 20% of them seen just once. Findings and limits, study-wide: With alopecia, donors may have immune responses unlike healthy people's.

The specimen was whole blood, collected in connection with sensitization to the hapten diphenylcyclopropenone (DPC). The sequence was obtained from a woman in her forties or fifties with alopecia areata. Some clones in this sample may be carry-over from other donors' samples.

CDR3 residues: CASSSTSGAPLLYEQYF. DNA of the CDR3: TGTGCCAGCAGCTCGACTAGCGGGGCCCCCCTACTCTACGAGCAGTACTTC. The V call is TRBV5-4, the J call TRBJ2-7, with TRBD2 matching over 11 bases. The V gene end was trimmed by 3 bases and the J gene end by 3 bases; junction bases not matched to a gene: 11. The V gene's germline CDR1 is SGHNT and CDR2 YYREEE (reference sequence). The CDR3 length is 17 residues.